The clone carrying this T cell receptor beta chain was detected ten times or more. TCRdb analysed the PCR reads with MiXCR anew, one entry per CDR3 protein. Of about 640,000 distinct CDR3 sequences listed, approximately 20% are singletons. V was clipped by 2 bases and J by 2 bases, with 6 bases between them. In germline, CDR1 is MNHEY, CDR2 SVGAGI. The CDR3 runs to 13 residues. The data originate from a study of molecular identifiers for immune sequencing clone quantification. The V and J genes are TRBV6-5 and TRBJ2-5, with no clear D. The TCR was taken from a human donor in good health. Some libraries in this study had Jurkat cell RNA spiked in. The sequencing sample was made of naive CD8+ T cells from blood, with Jurkat cell RNA spiked in. Subset denoted: FACS-sorted CD8+CD4-CCR7+CD45RA+ naive T cells. The CDR3 sequence is CASSYSSQETQYF. CDR3 in DNA: TGTGCCAGCAGTTACAGCTCTCAAGAGACCCAGTACTTC.